Each of the 22 T cell receptor beta chains below was sequenced from the same sample in a study of metastatic and nonmetastatic thyroid tumors. From the PCR reads, TCRdb re-called clones with MiXCR. The sample includes approximately 82,000 clones, 9.5% to 15% of them seen just once. Among the patients, none had received any treatment before thyroid surgery. The sequenced material came from tumor tissue. The receptors originated from a female donor with papillary thyroid cancer or a benign thyroid nodule (not recorded which). Some clones in this sample may be carry-over from other donors' samples.

This clone was seen at least ten times. This chain uses TRBV11-3 with TRBJ2-7, with 8 bases lining up with TRBD1. The germline CDR1 and CDR2 sequences are SGHNT and YENEEA. The CDR3 is 15 amino acids. The trim removed 1 base at V and 6 bases at J, leaving 8 bases unmatched. CDR3 loop: CASSLGGQGVAEQYF. The CDR3 coding sequence is TGTGCCAGCAGCTTAGGAGGACAGGGTGTAGCCGAGCAGTACTTC.

This clone showed up many times. The chain has TRBV7-2 and TRBJ2-7; TRBD2 matches at 9 bases. Germline V gene data show CDR1 as SGHTA and CDR2 as FQGNSA. V dropped 5 bases and J dropped 12; count of bases not matched to a gene: 11. The CDR3 covers 13 residues. The CDR3 sequence: CASSVIAGEALYF. The CDR3 region has the DNA TGTGCCAGCAGCGTGATAGCGGGAGAGGCGCTGTACTTC.

This clone was seen many times. The chain links TRBV28 to TRBJ1-2; possible D gene TRBD1, 6 bases. The germline CDR1 and CDR2 sequences are MDHEN and SYDVKM. V lost 6 bases to trimming and J lost 2 bases, with 10 bases between them. The CDR3 has 13 residues. The CDR3 region is CASRRQGNYGYTF. The CDR3 DNA follows: TGTGCCAGCAGGCGGCAGGGGAACTATGGCTACACCTTC.

On this clone: A read error may be the cause here, since a much bigger clone is one base away. This chain links TRBV7-6 with TRBJ2-2; TRBD2 matches 12 bases. Looked up from germline, CDR1 is SGHVS and CDR2 is FNYEAQ. CDR3 length: 17 amino acids. The ends lost 1 base at V and 10 bases at J; junction bases unmatched: 10. The CDR3 is CASSLDTLAGGPVELFF. DNA of the CDR3: TGTGCCAGCAGCTTAGATACCCTAGCGGGAGGGCCCGTGGAGCTGTTTTTT.

The chain links TRBV20-1 to TRBJ2-7; 7 bases are shared with TRBD2. V shed 6 bases, J shed 6 bases, and the junction held 5 bases outside the gene matches. CDR1 DFQATT and CDR2 SNEGSKA come from the germline V gene (reference sequence). The CDR3 spans 11 residues. The chain's CDR3 is CSANWGGEQYF. The CDR3 DNA reads TGCAGTGCAAACTGGGGGGGCGAGCAGTACTTC.

Points on this clone: This sequence may be a read error, since a much larger clone differs from it by one base. The sample has other DNA sequences that encode this CDR3 too. The chain uses TRBV11-2 and TRBJ1-5; the D gene is possibly TRBD1 (6 bases). CDR3 length equals 16 residues. Germline V gene data show CDR1 as SGHAT and CDR2 as FQNNGV. V lost 2 bases to trimming and J lost 4 bases, with 15 bases between them. This CDR3 reads CASSLNAGQGNQPQHF. As DNA, the CDR3 is TGTGCCAGCAGCTTAAATGCCGGTCAGGGGAATCAGCCCCAGCATTTT.

This clone was seen at least ten times. The chain employs TRBV6-5 and TRBJ2-2; TRBD1 aligns across 7 bases. Germline CDR1 reads MNHEY; CDR2 reads SVGAGI. The J segment lost 0 bases and the V segment lost 6 bases, leaving 4 bases of the junction unmatched. The CDR3 loop spans 15 amino acids. The CDR3 DNA reads as TGTGCCAGCAGCTACGGGACAGCGAACACCGGGGAGCTGTTTTTT. This translates into CASSYGTANTGELFF.

This clone was observed at least ten times. V gene TRBV5-6 combines with J gene TRBJ1-3; 7 nucleotides match TRBD1. The J segment lost 2 bases and the V segment lost 3 bases, leaving 11 bases of the junction unmatched. The CDR3 covers 17 residues. Germline V gene data show CDR1 as SGHDT and CDR2 as YYEEEE. CDR3: CASSSYQGGRTGNTIYF. CDR3 coding DNA: TGTGCCAGCAGCTCGTATCAGGGGGGGAGAACTGGAAACACCATATATTTT. The full variable domain, with the rest looked up from reference TRBV5-6 and TRBJ1-3, is DAGVTQSPTHLIKTRGQQVTLRCSPKSGHDTVSWYQQALGQGPQFIFQYYEEEERQRGNFPDRFSGHQFPNYSSELNVNALLLGDSALYLCASSSYQGGRTGNTIYFGEGSWLTVV.

Remarks on this clone: In the same sample, other DNA sequences code for this CDR3. The chain joins TRBV3-1 to TRBJ2-7; 13 bases align to TRBD2. Looked up from germline, CDR1 is LGHDT and CDR2 is YNNKEL (reference sequence). The V and J ends lost 4 bases and 2 bases, in that order; junction bases with no gene match: 11. This CDR3 contains 18 residues. This chain's CDR3 is CASSPGTGLAGAPYEQYF. CDR3 sequence (DNA): TGTGCCAGCAGCCCCGGTACTGGACTAGCGGGGGCACCCTACGAGCAGTACTTC.

The gene calls are TRBV9 and TRBJ1-1; D unresolved. The CDR3 spans 12 residues. Germline V gene sequence: CDR1 SGDLS, CDR2 YYNGEE. V gave up 5 bases and J gave up 1 base, with 6 bases separating them. The CDR3: CASRWRNTEAFF. The CDR3 coding sequence is TGTGCCAGCAGATGGAGGAACACTGAAGCTTTCTTT. The full variable domain, rest sourced from reference TRBV9 and TRBJ1-1, is DSGVTQTPKHLITATGQRVTLRCSPRSGDLSVYWYQQSLDQGLQFLIQYYNGEERAKGNILERFSAQQFPDLHSELNLSSLELGDSALYFCASRWRNTEAFFGQGTRLTVV.

This clone was detected once. One base away lies a much larger clone, so this may be a sequencing read error. Distinct nucleotide sequences in the sample also encode this CDR3. The CDR3 coding sequence is TGTGCCAGCAGCCCGACAGGGGGCGGAGAGACCCAGTACTTC. Amino acids: CASSPTGGGETQYF. The chain carries TRBV7-2 and TRBJ2-5, with 10 bases fitting TRBD1. The V and J ends lost 5 bases and 4 bases, in that order; junction bases with no gene match: 4. This CDR3 has 14 residues. Germline V gene data show CDR1 as SGHTA and CDR2 as FQGNSA.

A note on this clone: A read error may explain this, as a much larger clone is one base away. V gene TRBV5-1 combines with J gene TRBJ2-5, with D possibly matching TRBD2 (5 bases). Between the trimmed V and J ends, which lost 0 bases and 2 bases, there was a span of 20 bases. The CDR3 sequence is 18 residues long. Germline CDR1 and CDR2: SGHRS and YFSETQ. The CDR3 protein is CASSLGFGGFGFQETQYF. The DNA for the CDR3 is TGCGCCAGCAGCTTGGGTTTCGGCGGGTTTGGTTTTCAAGAGACCCAGTACTTC.

About this clone itself: A read error may account for a junction end that differs from germline. This sequence joins TRBV5-1 and TRBJ2-6; 7 bases line up with TRBD1. Germline V gene sequence: CDR1 SGHRS, CDR2 YFSETQ. The CDR3 is 18 residues long. CDR3 loop: CASRSGQPTKSGANVLTF. The CDR3 DNA reads as TGCGCCAGCAGATCGGGACAGCCAACCAAATCTGGAGCCAACGTCCTGACTTTC.

This clone was counted at least ten times. The genes are TRBV24-1 and TRBJ2-7, with 8 bases fitting TRBD1. Germline V gives CDR1 KGHDR, CDR2 SFDVKD. The length of the CDR3 is 13 residues. Losses at the gene ends were 5 bases for V and 7 bases for J; bases not matched to a gene: 6. CDR3 in amino acids: CATSGQGAVEQYF. DNA of the CDR3: TGTGCCACCAGTGGGCAGGGGGCTGTAGAGCAGTACTTC.

This clone appeared a few times. This may arise from a read error, as a much more abundant clone is one base away. The gene calls are TRBV24-1 and TRBJ2-3; D gene uncertain. The germline V gene has CDR1 KGHDR and CDR2 SFDVKD. Trimming left V 4 bases short and J 2 bases short, with 9 bases between. This CDR3 spans 14 amino acids. This chain's CDR3 is CATSEGNLTDTQYF. The CDR3 coding sequence is TGTGCCACCAGTGAGGGGAACCTCACAGATACGCAGTATTTT.

This clone has more than one count but fewer than ten. This may be a read error: a much more frequent sequence differs by one nucleotide. The V and J genes are TRBV25-1 and TRBJ1-2; no reliable D call. V was cut by 2 bases and J by 10 bases, with 11 bases left in between. The CDR3 sequence is 12 residues long. CDR1 and CDR2 from the germline V gene are MGHDK and SYGVNS. The CDR3 is CASSEMGSVYTF. The CDR3 bases are TGTGCCAGCAGTGAAATGGGTTCGGTCTACACCTTC.

In this sample, this clone turned up many times. The chain links TRBV10-3 to TRBJ1-2; tentatively, D is TRBD1 (5 bases). This CDR3 is 11 amino acids long. Germline V lookup: CDR1 ENHRY, CDR2 SYGVKD. V dropped 7 bases and J dropped 11 bases, with 14 bases sitting between them. CDR3 sequence reads: CAIKRGLRYTF. For the CDR3, the DNA is TGTGCCATCAAAAGGGGTTTGCGGTACACCTTC.

This clone occurred many times. This sample also contains other DNA sequences that code for the same CDR3. The chain is built from TRBV2 and TRBJ2-7; D is undetermined. From germline, CDR1 is SNHLY and CDR2 FYNNEI. CDR3 size: 13 residues. V lost 8 bases, J lost 2 bases, and 13 bases lay in between. CDR3 DNA: TGTGCCAGCTCGGAAGGCACAGCCTACGAGCAGTACTTC. Translated, it gives CASSEGTAYEQYF.

This clone was observed many times. V usage is TRBV20-1 and J usage is TRBJ2-7; 7 bases match TRBD1. There are 13 residues in the CDR3. J was trimmed by 2 bases and V by 4 bases; bases with no gene match: 5. Germline V gene lookup returns CDR1 DFQATT and CDR2 SNEGSKA (reference sequence). CDR3 sequence: CSATDRDPYEQYF. The CDR3 DNA is TGCAGTGCTACCGACAGGGATCCCTACGAGCAGTACTTC.

In this sample, this clone turned up many times. CDR3 DNA sequence: TGTGCCAGCAGAATGCGGCAGGATCGTGACGAGCAGTACTTC. Its translation is CASRMRQDRDEQYF. J is TRBJ2-7 and V is TRBV6-1; D is unclear. This CDR3 has 14 residues. Per germline, CDR1 MNHNS and CDR2 SASEGT. Trimming stripped 6 bases from V and 5 bases from J, with 17 bases between.

This clone occurred many times. The chain combines TRBV5-1 with TRBJ1-3; D not resolved. The CDR3 is made up of 15 amino acids. The germline CDR1 and CDR2 sequences are SGHRS and YFSETQ. V was pared by 4 bases and J by 0 bases, with 11 bases between. The CDR3 DNA follows: TGCGCCAGCAGCCCTACTGGGAACTCTGGAAACACCATATATTTT. This gives the protein CASSPTGNSGNTIYF.

A remark on this clone: This could be a read error, since a much larger clone is one nucleotide away. The J gene is TRBJ2-3, the V gene TRBV28; D gene unclear. Trimming took off 7 bases at V and 3 bases at J, with 17 bases between the two ends. In germline, CDR1 is MDHEN, CDR2 SYDVKM. The CDR3 extends over 15 amino acids. The CDR3 DNA follows: TGTGCCAGCACGGGTCCGCGGATGTGGACAGATACGCAGTATTTT. Translated, it gives CASTGPRMWTDTQYF.